The 9 T cell receptor beta chains reported below all come from one sample, sequenced in a study of post-analysis software for immune sequencing data. Study-level results: Patients carried roughly 5 TRBV segments more frequently than controls did, and TRBV5-6, TRBV5-1 and TRBV20-1 were among them.

Unique-molecular-identifier-tagged TCR beta cDNA libraries were used. Using its own MiXCR run on the PCR reads, TCRdb lists one record per CDR3 protein. The sample yields roughly 570,000 distinct CDR3 sequences, 30% to 40% seen once. No cognate antigen is known for these TCRs. What was sequenced was blood. Every receptor here comes from a girl aged 2-17 years with multiple sclerosis.

The J gene is TRBJ2-3, the V gene TRBV12-3 or TRBV12-4; TRBD1 or TRBD2 may be the D gene (5 bases each). The germline V and J ends were trimmed by 6 bases and 4 bases, with 20 bases remaining between them. The CDR3 sequence is 16 residues long. In DNA form, the CDR3 reads TGTGCCAGCAGCCCGGGACCAGAGCTTGGGGCAGATACGCAGTATTTT. It encodes CASSPGPELGADTQYF.

The J gene is TRBJ1-1, the V gene TRBV20-1, with 7 bases matching TRBD1. This CDR3 has 15 residues. Germline-derived CDR1 and CDR2 are DFQATT and SNEGSKA (reference sequence). V lost 1 base and J lost 2; bases outside the gene matches: 7. CDR3 coding DNA: TGCAGTGCTAGAGGGGACAGAAATTTAAACACTGAAGCTTTCTTT. The encoded protein is CSARGDRNLNTEAFF.

This chain joins TRBV20-1 and TRBJ2-1; TRBD1 matches 7 bases. In germline, CDR1 is DFQATT, CDR2 SNEGSKA (reference sequence). The CDR3 has 14 amino acids. V gave up 4 bases and J gave up 3 bases; unmatched junction bases: 6. CDR3 coding DNA: TGCAGTGCTAAACCGGGACAGAGCTACAATGAGCAGTTCTTC. It is translated as CSAKPGQSYNEQFF.

A few counts support this clonotype. The chain couples TRBV5-1 to TRBJ1-4, with D tentatively TRBD1 (5 bases). Germline CDR1 reads SGHRS; CDR2 reads YFSETQ. Deletions cut 3 bases from V and 8 bases from J, with 14 bases between. CDR3 length: 14 residues. The DNA of the CDR3 is TGCGCCAGCAGCTCGCAGGGTCCAGGGGAAAAACTGTTTTTT. It yields the protein CASSSQGPGEKLFF.

The V gene is TRBV6-6, the J gene TRBJ2-3; D remains ambiguous. V was trimmed by 2 bases and J by 0 bases, leaving 9 bases between them. Germline CDR1 is MNHNY and CDR2 is SVGAGI (reference sequence). This CDR3 is built from 15 residues. The CDR3 DNA reads TGTGCCAGCAGTTACCCGGAACTAAGCACAGATACGCAGTATTTT. This encodes CASSYPELSTDTQYF.

This chain links TRBV27 with TRBJ2-1; 9 bases line up with TRBD2. After removal of 8 bases from V and 6 bases from J, the junction contained 11 bases not matched to a gene. The CDR3 sequence is 15 residues long. The germline gives CDR1 MNHEY, CDR2 SMNVEV (reference sequence). The CDR3 sequence: CASCLAGVAGNEQFF. Written as DNA, the CDR3 is TGTGCCAGCTGCTTAGCGGGGGTGGCGGGCAATGAGCAGTTCTTC.

The rearrangement links TRBV9 to TRBJ1-1; no reliable D call. The V end was cut by 0 bases, the J end by 0 bases, with 12 bases between. CDR1 is SGDLS, CDR2 YYNGEE, per germline. The CDR3 has 16 residues. CDR3 nucleotide sequence: TGTGCCAGCAGCGTAGGAATAGGAACCATGAACACTGAAGCTTTCTTT. Translation gives CASSVGIGTMNTEAFF.

The chain recombines TRBV7-9 with TRBJ2-3; D uncertain. The germline V gene encodes CDR1 SEHNR and CDR2 FQNEAQ (reference sequence). The CDR3 spans 15 residues. The V end lost 4 bases, the J end lost 2 bases, and 13 bases lay between the germline ends. The CDR3 DNA reads as TGTGCCAGCAGCTCCCGGACCGCTTTCACAGATACGCAGTATTTT. Protein sequence: CASSSRTAFTDTQYF.

This rearrangement joins TRBV5-8 to TRBJ2-3; D is perhaps TRBD1 (6 bases). Germline V gene sequence: CDR1 SGHTS, CDR2 YDEGEE. V gave up 4 bases and J gave up 14 bases, with 17 bases separating them. There are 12 residues in the CDR3. CDR3 DNA sequence: TGTGCCAGCAGCCGTCCCGGGACATTCCGGTATTTT. Translating gives CASSRPGTFRYF.